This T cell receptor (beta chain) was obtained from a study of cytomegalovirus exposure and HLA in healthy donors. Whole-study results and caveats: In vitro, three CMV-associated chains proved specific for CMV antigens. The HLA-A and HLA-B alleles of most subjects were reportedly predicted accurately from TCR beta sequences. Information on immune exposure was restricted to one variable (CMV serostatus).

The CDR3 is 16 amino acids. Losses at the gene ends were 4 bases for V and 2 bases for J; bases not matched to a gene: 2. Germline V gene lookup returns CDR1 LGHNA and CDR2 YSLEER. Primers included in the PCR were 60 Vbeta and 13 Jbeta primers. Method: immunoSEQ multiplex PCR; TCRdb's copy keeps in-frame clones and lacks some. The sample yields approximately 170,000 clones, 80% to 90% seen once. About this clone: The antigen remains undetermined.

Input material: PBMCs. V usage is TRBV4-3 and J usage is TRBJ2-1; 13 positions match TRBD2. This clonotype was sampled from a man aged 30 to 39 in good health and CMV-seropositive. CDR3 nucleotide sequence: TGCGCCAGCAGCCCGGGACTAGCGGGGCCCTACAATGAGCAGTTCTTC. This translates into CASSPGLAGPYNEQFF.